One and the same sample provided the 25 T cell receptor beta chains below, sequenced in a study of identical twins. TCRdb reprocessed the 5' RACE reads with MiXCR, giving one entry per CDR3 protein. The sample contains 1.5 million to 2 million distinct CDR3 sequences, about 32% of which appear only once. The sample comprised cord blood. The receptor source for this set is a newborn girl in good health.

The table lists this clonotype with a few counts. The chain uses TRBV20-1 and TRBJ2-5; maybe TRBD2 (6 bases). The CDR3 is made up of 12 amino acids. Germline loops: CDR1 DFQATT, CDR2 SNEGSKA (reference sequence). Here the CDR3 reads CRAETRQETQYF. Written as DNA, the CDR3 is TGCAGGGCTGAGACTAGACAAGAGACCCAGTACTTC.

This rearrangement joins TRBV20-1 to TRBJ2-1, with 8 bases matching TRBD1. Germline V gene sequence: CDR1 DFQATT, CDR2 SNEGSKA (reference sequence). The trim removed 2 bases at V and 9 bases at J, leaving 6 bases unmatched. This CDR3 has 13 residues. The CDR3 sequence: CSARPLDRGEQFF. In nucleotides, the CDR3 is TGCAGTGCTAGACCCCTCGACAGGGGTGAGCAGTTCTTC.

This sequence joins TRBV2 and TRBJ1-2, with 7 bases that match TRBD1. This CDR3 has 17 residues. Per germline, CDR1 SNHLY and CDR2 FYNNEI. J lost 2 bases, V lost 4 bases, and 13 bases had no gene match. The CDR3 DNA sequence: TGTGCCAGCAGTGTGGGTTTGGGACAGTGCTACAACTATGGCTACACCTTC. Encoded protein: CASSVGLGQCYNYGYTF.

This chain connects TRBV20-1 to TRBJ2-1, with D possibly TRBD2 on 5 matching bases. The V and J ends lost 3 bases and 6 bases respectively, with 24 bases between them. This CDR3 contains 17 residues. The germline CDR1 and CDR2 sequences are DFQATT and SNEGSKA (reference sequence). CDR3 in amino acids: CSASLDWRMNRTNEQFF. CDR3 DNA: TGCAGTGCTAGCCTGGACTGGAGGATGAATCGGACCAATGAGCAGTTCTTC.

The CDR3 here is CASSYSGRGPLGYTF. CDR3 nucleotides: TGTGCCAGCAGTTACTCTGGCAGGGGGCCTCTTGGCTACACCTTC. The chain links TRBV6-5 to TRBJ1-2; TRBD1 aligns across 8 bases. In germline, CDR1 is MNHEY, CDR2 SVGAGI. The CDR3 consists of 15 residues. Trimming at V came to 0 bases and at J to 7 bases, leaving 7 bases not matched to a gene.

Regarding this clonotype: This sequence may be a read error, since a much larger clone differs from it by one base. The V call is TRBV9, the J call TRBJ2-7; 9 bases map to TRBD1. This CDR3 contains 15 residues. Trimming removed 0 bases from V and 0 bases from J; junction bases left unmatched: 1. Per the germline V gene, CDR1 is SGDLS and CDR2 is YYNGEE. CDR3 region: CASSVETGGSYEQYF. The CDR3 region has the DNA TGTGCCAGCAGCGTAGAGACAGGGGGCTCCTACGAGCAGTACTTC. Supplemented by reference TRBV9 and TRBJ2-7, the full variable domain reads DSGVTQTPKHLITATGQRVTLRCSPRSGDLSVYWYQQSLDQGLQFLIQYYNGEERAKGNILERFSAQQFPDLHSELNLSSLELGDSALYFCASSVETGGSYEQYFGPGTRLTVT.

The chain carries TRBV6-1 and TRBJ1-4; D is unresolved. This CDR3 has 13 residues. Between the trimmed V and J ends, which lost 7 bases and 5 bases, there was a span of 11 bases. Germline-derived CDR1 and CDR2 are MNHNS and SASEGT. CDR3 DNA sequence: TGTGCCAGCACGACGTCCCGGAATGAAAAACTGTTTTTT. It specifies CASTTSRNEKLFF.

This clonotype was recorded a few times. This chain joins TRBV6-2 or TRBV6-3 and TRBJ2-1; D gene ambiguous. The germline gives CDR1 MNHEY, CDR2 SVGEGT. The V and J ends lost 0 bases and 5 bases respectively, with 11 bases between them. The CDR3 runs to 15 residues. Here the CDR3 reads CASSYSGVKNNEQFF. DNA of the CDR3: TGTGCCAGCAGTTACTCGGGCGTAAAAAACAATGAGCAGTTCTTC.

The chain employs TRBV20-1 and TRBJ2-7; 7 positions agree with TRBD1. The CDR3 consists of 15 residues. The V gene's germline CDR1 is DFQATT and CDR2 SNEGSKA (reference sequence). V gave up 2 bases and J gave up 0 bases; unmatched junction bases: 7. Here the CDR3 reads CSARRGTAFSYEQYF. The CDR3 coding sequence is TGCAGTGCTAGAAGGGGGACAGCCTTCTCCTACGAGCAGTACTTC.

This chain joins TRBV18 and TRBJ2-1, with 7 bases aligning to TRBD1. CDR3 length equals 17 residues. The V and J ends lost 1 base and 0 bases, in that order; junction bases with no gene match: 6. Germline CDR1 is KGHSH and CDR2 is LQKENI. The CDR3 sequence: CASSPRRTGSSYNEQFF. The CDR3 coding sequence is TGTGCCAGCTCACCACGCCGGACAGGAAGCTCCTACAATGAGCAGTTCTTC.

In nucleotides, the CDR3 is TGTGCCATCAACCATGGCCCTAGCGGGGGGGATTATAATGAGCAGTACTTC. It is translated as CAINHGPSGGDYNEQYF. The chain combines TRBV10-3 with TRBJ2-5, with 12 bases matching TRBD2. Per the germline V gene, CDR1 is ENHRY and CDR2 is SYGVKD. V shed 7 bases, J shed 11 bases, and the junction held 20 bases outside the gene matches. The CDR3 is 17 residues long.

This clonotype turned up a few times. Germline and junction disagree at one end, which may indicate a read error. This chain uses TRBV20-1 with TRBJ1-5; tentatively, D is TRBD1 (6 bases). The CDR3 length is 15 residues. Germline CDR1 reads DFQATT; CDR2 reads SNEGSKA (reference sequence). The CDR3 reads CSVREGTNSNQPQHF. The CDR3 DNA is TGCAGTGTTAGAGAGGGGACAAATAGCAATCAGCCCCAGCATTTT.

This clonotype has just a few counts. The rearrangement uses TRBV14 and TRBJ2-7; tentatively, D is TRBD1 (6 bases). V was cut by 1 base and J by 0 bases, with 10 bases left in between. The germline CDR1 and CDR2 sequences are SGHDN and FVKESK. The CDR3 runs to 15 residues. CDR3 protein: CASSQVIGGSYEQYF. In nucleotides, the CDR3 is TGTGCCAGCAGCCAAGTTATAGGGGGCTCCTACGAGCAGTACTTC.

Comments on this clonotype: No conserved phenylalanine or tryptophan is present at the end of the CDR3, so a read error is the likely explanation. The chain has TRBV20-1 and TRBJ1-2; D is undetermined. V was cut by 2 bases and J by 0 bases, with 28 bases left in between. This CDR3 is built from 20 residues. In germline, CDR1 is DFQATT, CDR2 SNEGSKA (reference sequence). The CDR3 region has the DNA TGCAGTGCTAGAAGGACTTCCCGGGCATATAAGAAAGCGCCTAACTATGGCTACACCTAC. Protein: CSARRTSRAYKKAPNYGYTY.

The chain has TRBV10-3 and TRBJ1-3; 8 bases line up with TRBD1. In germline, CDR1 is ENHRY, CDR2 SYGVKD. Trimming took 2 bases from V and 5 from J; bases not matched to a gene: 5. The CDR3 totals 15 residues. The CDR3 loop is CAISEMAGGRNTIYF. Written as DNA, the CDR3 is TGTGCCATCAGTGAGATGGCAGGGGGCAGAAACACCATATATTTT.

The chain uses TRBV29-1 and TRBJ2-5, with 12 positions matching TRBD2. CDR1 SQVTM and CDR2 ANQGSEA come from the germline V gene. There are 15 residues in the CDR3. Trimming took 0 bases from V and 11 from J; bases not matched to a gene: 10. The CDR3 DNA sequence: TGCAGCGTTGAAGACACTAGCGGGGGGCCCAATGAGCAGTACTTC. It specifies CSVEDTSGGPNEQYF.

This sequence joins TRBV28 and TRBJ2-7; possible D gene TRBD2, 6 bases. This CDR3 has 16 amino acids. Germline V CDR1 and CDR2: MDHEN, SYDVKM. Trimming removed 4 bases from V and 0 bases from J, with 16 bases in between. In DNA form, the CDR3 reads TGTGCCAGCAGTTGGCCCCAGGGAGGCACCTCCTACGAGCAGTACTTC. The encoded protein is CASSWPQGGTSYEQYF.

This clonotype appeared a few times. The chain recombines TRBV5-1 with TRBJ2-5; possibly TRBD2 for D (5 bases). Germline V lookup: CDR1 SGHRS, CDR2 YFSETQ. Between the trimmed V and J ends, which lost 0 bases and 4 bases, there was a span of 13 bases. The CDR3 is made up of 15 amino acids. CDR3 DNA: TGCGCCAGCAGCTTGGTTCTGTTAGGGAGAGAGACCCAGTACTTC. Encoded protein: CASSLVLLGRETQYF. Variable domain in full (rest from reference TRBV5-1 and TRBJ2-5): KAGVTQTPRYLIKTRGQQVTLSCSPISGHRSVSWYQQTPGQGLQFLFEYFSETQRNKGNFPGRFSGRQFSNSRSEMNVSTLELGDSALYLCASSLVLLGRETQYFGPGTRLLVL.

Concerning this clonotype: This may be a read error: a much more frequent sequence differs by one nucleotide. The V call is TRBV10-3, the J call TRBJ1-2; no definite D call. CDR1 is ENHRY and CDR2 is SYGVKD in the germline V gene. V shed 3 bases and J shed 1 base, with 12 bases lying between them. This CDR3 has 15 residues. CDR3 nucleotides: TGTGCCATCAGTGATGGAGAGAACCTTAACTATGGCTACACCTTC. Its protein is CAISDGENLNYGYTF.

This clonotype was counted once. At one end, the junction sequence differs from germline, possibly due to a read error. CDR3 amino acids: CSARRVHSNQPRHF. CDR3 DNA sequence: TGCAGTGCTAGACGAGTCCATAGCAATCAGCCCCGGCATTTT. The rearrangement uses TRBV20-1 and TRBJ1-5; D uncertain. The germline CDR1 and CDR2 sequences are DFQATT and SNEGSKA (reference sequence). The CDR3 covers 14 residues.

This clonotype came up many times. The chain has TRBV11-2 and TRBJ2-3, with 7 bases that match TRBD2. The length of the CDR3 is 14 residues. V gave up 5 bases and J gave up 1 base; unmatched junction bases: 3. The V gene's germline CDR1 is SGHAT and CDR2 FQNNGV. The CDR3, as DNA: TGTGCCAGCAGCCGGAGCGGGGGCACAGATACGCAGTATTTT. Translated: CASSRSGGTDTQYF.

The CDR3 sequence: CASSIGLAGVYNEQFF. The CDR3 DNA sequence: TGTGCCAGTAGTATTGGGCTAGCGGGGGTCTACAATGAGCAGTTCTTC. The chain is built from TRBV19 and TRBJ2-1; TRBD2 matches at 10 bases. The CDR3 has 16 residues. The V gene's germline CDR1 is LNHDA and CDR2 SQIVND (reference sequence). V was pared by 3 bases and J by 3 bases, with 5 bases of the junction left unmatched.

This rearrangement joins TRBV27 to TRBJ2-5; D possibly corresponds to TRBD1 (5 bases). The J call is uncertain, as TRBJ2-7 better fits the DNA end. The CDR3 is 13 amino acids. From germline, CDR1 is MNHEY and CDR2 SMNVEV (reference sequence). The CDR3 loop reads CASRAGYQYEQYF. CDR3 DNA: TGTGCCAGCAGAGCAGGGTACCAATACGAGCAGTACTTC.

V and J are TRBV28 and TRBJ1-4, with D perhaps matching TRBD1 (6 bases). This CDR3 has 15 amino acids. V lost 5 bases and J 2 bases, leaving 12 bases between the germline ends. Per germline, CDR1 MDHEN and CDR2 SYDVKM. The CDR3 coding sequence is TGTGCCAGCAGTCTCATCACAGGGACTAATGAAAAACTGTTTTTT. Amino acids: CASSLITGTNEKLFF.

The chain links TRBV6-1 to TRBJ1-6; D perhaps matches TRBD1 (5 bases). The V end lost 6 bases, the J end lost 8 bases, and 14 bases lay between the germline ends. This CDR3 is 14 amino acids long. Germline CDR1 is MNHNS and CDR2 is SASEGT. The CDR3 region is CASRTGSSYSPLHF. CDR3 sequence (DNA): TGTGCCAGCAGAACAGGATCTTCCTATTCACCCCTCCACTTT.